This TCR beta chain came from a study of CD8 T cells in Susac syndrome. For the study at large: When blood was drawn, the patients with Susac syndrome were therapy-naive, on corticosteroids, or on intravenous immunoglobulin alone.

With 0 bases removed from V and 0 bases from J, the gap between germline ends came to 10 bases. CDR3 length equals 16 residues. CDR1 SEHNR and CDR2 FQNEAQ come from the germline V gene (reference sequence). Study-level findings and limits: Regarding the TCR sequencing and HLA analysis, the study admitted that a relatively small number of individuals were involved. TEMRA cells and active patients showed peak Susac CD8+ clonal expansion.

In regard to this clonotype: Its specificity is not known.

After extraction with the RNeasy kit, 0.5 to 1 ug of the RNA was reverse transcribed using random hexamers. An immunoSEQ multiplex PCR generated amplified TCR beta CDR3 products spanning 54 Vbeta and 13 Jbeta. TCRdb reprocessed the immunoSEQ multiplex PCR reads via MiXCR and lists one record per CDR3 protein. The sample holds about 120,000 distinct CDR3 sequences, 85% to 95% seen once. This chain links TRBV7-9 with TRBJ2-3; no clear D. The TCR sequence derives from a human donor with Susac syndrome. The material sequenced was CD8+ T cells from PBMCs. CDR3 residues: CASSLAQVSSTDTQYF. Here the CDR3 DNA reads TGTGCCAGCAGCTTAGCCCAAGTATCTAGCACAGATACGCAGTATTTT.